The 32 T cell receptor beta chains below come from one sample, sequenced in a study of blood T cell repertoires in COVID-19. The table came from immunoSEQ multiplex PCR; TCRdb's copy has only in-frame clones and leaves some out. The sample lists 130,000 or so clones; approximately 68% were seen once. Input material: peripheral blood. These receptors were obtained from a woman in her sixties or seventies with acute or convalescent COVID-19.

The chain joins TRBV10-3 to TRBJ1-1; 7 bases are shared with TRBD1. Trimming took 6 bases from V and 5 from J; bases not matched to a gene: 9. This CDR3 is 14 amino acids long. Germline CDR1 reads ENHRY; CDR2 reads SYGVKD. The CDR3 sequence: CAISQRQGETEAFF. In nucleotides, the CDR3 is TGTGCCATCAGCCAAAGACAGGGAGAGACTGAAGCTTTCTTT.

The chain combines TRBV28 with TRBJ2-2; 9 nucleotides match TRBD1. In germline, CDR1 is MDHEN, CDR2 SYDVKM. The V and J ends lost 5 bases and 7 bases, in that order; junction bases with no gene match: 5. The CDR3 sequence is 14 residues long. For the CDR3, the DNA is TGTGCCAGCAGTGAGGGACAGGGTAGCGGGGAGCTGTTTTTT. Protein: CASSEGQGSGELFF.

The chain joins TRBV19 to TRBJ2-4; 8 bases line up with TRBD2. The ends lost 5 bases at V and 8 bases at J; junction bases unmatched: 8. This CDR3 is built from 14 residues. Germline CDR1 LNHDA, CDR2 SQIVND (reference sequence). The CDR3 sequence: CASSLSGREDIQYF. In DNA, the CDR3 is TGTGCCAGTAGTCTTTCAGGGCGGGAGGACATTCAGTACTTC.

The chain employs TRBV4-1 and TRBJ1-4; 7 bases fit TRBD1. Germline CDR1 reads MGHRA; CDR2 reads YSYEKL. Losses at the gene ends were 4 bases for V and 3 bases for J; bases not matched to a gene: 17. The CDR3 is made up of 19 amino acids. CDR3 region: CASSPRQGWGLGANEKLFF. The CDR3 region has the DNA TGCGCCAGCAGCCCACGACAGGGTTGGGGACTCGGGGCTAATGAAAAACTGTTTTTT.

This sequence joins TRBV23-1 and TRBJ2-2; 16 bases align to TRBD2. TRBV23-1 belongs to the ORF category, with a function that is uncertain. This CDR3 has 18 amino acids. The J segment lost 7 bases and the V segment lost 6 bases, leaving 11 bases of the junction unmatched. The CDR3 DNA follows: TGCGCCAGCAGCACCCCGGGACTAGCGGGAGGGCCTAACGGGGAGCTGTTTTTT. Protein product: CASSTPGLAGGPNGELFF.

CDR3 DNA: TGTGCCAGCAGCTACTTGGACAGGTGGCCGGGAAACACCATATATTTT. It is translated as CASSYLDRWPGNTIYF. This chain uses TRBV11-2 with TRBJ1-3, with 7 bases fitting TRBD1. Germline V gene sequence: CDR1 SGHAT, CDR2 FQNNGV. The length of the CDR3 is 16 residues. After removal of 4 bases from V and 4 bases from J, the junction contained 10 bases not matched to a gene.

The genes are TRBV29-1 and TRBJ2-7, with 7 bases lining up with TRBD1. The junction had 13 bases not matched to a gene; V was cut back by 7 bases and J by 7 bases. The CDR3 is 13 residues long. Germline lookup yields CDR1 SQVTM and CDR2 ANQGSEA. This chain's CDR3 is CSGSSGTATEQYF. The CDR3 coding sequence is TGCAGCGGCTCATCGGGGACAGCGACTGAGCAGTACTTC.

The V call is TRBV5-6, the J call TRBJ1-5, with D possibly TRBD1 on 5 matching bases. With 4 bases removed from V and 3 bases from J, the gap between germline ends came to 20 bases. Germline V gene sequence: CDR1 SGHDT, CDR2 YYEEEE. This CDR3 spans 17 amino acids. CDR3 DNA: TGTGCCAGCAGCCTCTATACCCTACAGGCGACCAATCAGCCCCAGCATTTT. Its translation: CASSLYTLQATNQPQHF.

The rearrangement uses TRBV27 and TRBJ2-2, with a tentative D call TRBD1 (6 bases). This CDR3 region has 16 residues. The germline V gene has CDR1 MNHEY and CDR2 SMNVEV (reference sequence). Trimming stripped 3 bases from V and 1 base from J, with 12 bases between. CDR3 in amino acids: CASSFGWGQNTGELFF. The CDR3 nucleotides are TGTGCCAGCAGTTTTGGGTGGGGGCAGAACACCGGGGAGCTGTTTTTT.

The chain recombines TRBV10-2 with TRBJ1-2, with a possible D match to TRBD1 (5 bases). Germline V lookup: CDR1 WSHSY, CDR2 SAAADI. This CDR3 has 13 residues. Trimming cost V 3 bases and J 3 bases, with 8 bases left between them. CDR3 sequence: CASSDSGDYGYTF. As DNA, the CDR3 is TGCGCCAGCAGTGATTCGGGGGACTATGGCTACACCTTC.

The chain uses TRBV2 and TRBJ2-1, with D tentatively TRBD2 (6 bases). Trimming pared 5 bases from V and 10 bases from J, leaving 15 bases between. The CDR3 has 13 amino acids. Germline V CDR1 and CDR2: SNHLY, FYNNEI. The CDR3 region is CASSRASEWEQFF. CDR3 nucleotide sequence: TGTGCCAGCAGTAGGGCTAGCGAATGGGAGCAGTTCTTC.

The rearrangement links TRBV10-2 to TRBJ2-1; 10 bases agree with TRBD2. This CDR3 contains 15 residues. CDR1 and CDR2 from the germline V gene are WSHSY and SAAADI. Trimming at V came to 6 bases and at J to 3 bases, leaving 5 bases not matched to a gene. CDR3 DNA sequence: TGCGCCAGCAGGCCTAGCGGGGGTGACTACAATGAGCAGTTCTTC. It is translated as CASRPSGGDYNEQFF.

The CDR3 coding sequence is TGTGCCAGCAGTCAAACAGATACGCAGTATTTT. Amino acid sequence: CASSQTDTQYF. The chain employs TRBV12-3 or TRBV12-4 and TRBJ2-3; unclear D gene. This CDR3 comprises 11 residues. V was cut by 5 bases and J by 3 bases, with 3 bases left in between.

The chain couples TRBV27 to TRBJ1-2, with 10 bases aligning to TRBD1. The CDR3 contains 15 residues. With V trimmed by 6 bases and J by 5 bases, 9 bases remained unmatched. Per germline, CDR1 MNHEY and CDR2 SMNVEV (reference sequence). The CDR3 DNA is TGTGCCAGCAGGCCAGGTGGGACAGGGGCGTATGGCTACACCTTC. Its protein is CASRPGGTGAYGYTF.

The rearrangement joins TRBV20-1 to TRBJ1-2, with 8 bases that match TRBD1. CDR3 length: 14 residues. The junction had 9 bases not matched to a gene; V was cut back by 3 bases and J by 6 bases. The germline CDR1 and CDR2 sequences are DFQATT and SNEGSKA (reference sequence). The CDR3 DNA reads TGCAGTGCTAGTCCCGGGACAGGCGCCAATGGCTACACCTTC. Protein: CSASPGTGANGYTF.

The table lists this clone with a count of one. The chain recombines TRBV10-2 with TRBJ2-2; 9 nucleotides align to TRBD2. V shed 3 bases and J 4 bases; nucleotides not matched to a gene: 3. The length of the CDR3 is 15 residues. The germline gives CDR1 WSHSY, CDR2 SAAADI. The CDR3 DNA is TGCGCCAGCAGTGACAGCGGGGGGCCCACCGGGGAGCTGTTTTTT. Amino acid sequence: CASSDSGGPTGELFF.

J is TRBJ2-5 and V is TRBV7-2, with D maybe TRBD2 (5 bases). Germline-derived CDR1 and CDR2 are SGHTA and FQGNSA. This CDR3 is built from 14 residues. V was shortened by 9 bases and J by 5 bases, with 19 bases between the two germline ends. The CDR3 is CASTQQGRGETQYF. CDR3 DNA sequence: TGTGCCAGTACCCAGCAAGGGCGCGGGGAGACCCAGTACTTC.

V gene TRBV6-2 or TRBV6-3 combines with J gene TRBJ2-6; 9 bases agree with TRBD2. The CDR3 runs to 17 residues. The trim removed 4 bases at V and 0 bases at J, leaving 4 bases unmatched. Germline-derived CDR1 and CDR2 are MNHEY and SVGEGT. The CDR3 nucleotides are TGTGCCAGCAGTTCGCTAGCGGGGAGCTCTGGGGCCAACGTCCTGACTTTC. Translation gives CASSSLAGSSGANVLTF.

The chain combines TRBV18 with TRBJ1-1; TRBD1 aligns across 10 bases. This CDR3 spans 15 amino acids. The germline CDR1 and CDR2 sequences are KGHSH and LQKENI. With V trimmed by 3 bases and J by 5 bases, 6 bases remained unmatched. CDR3 nucleotide sequence: TGTGCCAGCTCACCCCGGGACAGGGGATATACTGAAGCTTTCTTT. This encodes CASSPRDRGYTEAFF.

The chain recombines TRBV4-2 with TRBJ1-5; 9 bases are shared with TRBD1. The ends lost 5 bases at V and 7 bases at J; junction bases unmatched: 9. The V gene's germline CDR1 is LGHNA and CDR2 YNFKEQ. CDR3 length: 15 amino acids. The CDR3 DNA reads TGTGCCAGCAGCTTGGACAGGGGCCCCAGACAGCCCCAGCATTTT. Encoded protein: CASSLDRGPRQPQHF.

The V call is TRBV24-1, the J call TRBJ2-7, with D possibly being TRBD2 (5 bases). This CDR3 region has 12 residues. V was clipped by 9 bases and J by 5 bases, with 13 bases between them. Germline V lookup: CDR1 KGHDR, CDR2 SFDVKD. The CDR3 protein is CATEGDGNEQYF. DNA for the CDR3: TGTGCCACCGAGGGCGATGGGAACGAGCAGTACTTC.

The J gene is TRBJ2-2, the V gene TRBV6-1, with D possibly matching TRBD2 (6 bases). V was cut by 2 bases and J by 6 bases, with 13 bases left in between. This CDR3 spans 15 amino acids. From germline, CDR1 is MNHNS and CDR2 SASEGT. Here the CDR3 DNA reads TGTGCCAGCAGTGAACTCCCGGGAGCACCCGGGGAGCTGTTTTTT. Residues: CASSELPGAPGELFF.

This clone was seen many times. The gene calls are TRBV25-1 and TRBJ2-2; perhaps TRBD1 as D (5 bases). The ends were cut back, 0 bases at V and 3 bases at J, with 5 bases in the middle. The CDR3 consists of 14 residues. Germline CDR1 reads MGHDK; CDR2 reads SYGVNS. The CDR3 sequence is CASSEYRDTGELFF. The CDR3, as DNA: TGTGCCAGCAGTGAATACAGGGACACCGGGGAGCTGTTTTTT.

V gene TRBV30 combines with J gene TRBJ1-4; D is unresolved. CDR1 and CDR2 from the germline V gene are GTSNPN and SVGIG (reference sequence). The CDR3 covers 13 residues. V shed 2 bases and J shed 8 bases, with 12 bases lying between them. As DNA, the CDR3 is TGTGCCTGGAGTTGGGTGGGAGGGGAAAAACTGTTTTTT. Translated: CAWSWVGGEKLFF.

The V call is TRBV27, the J call TRBJ1-6, with D possibly TRBD1 on 5 matching bases. CDR3 size: 14 residues. The ends were cut back, 8 bases at V and 3 bases at J, with 11 bases in the middle. CDR1 MNHEY and CDR2 SMNVEV come from the germline V gene (reference sequence). Here the CDR3 reads CASRGLLYNSPLHF. The CDR3 DNA reads as TGTGCCAGCCGGGGGTTACTCTATAATTCACCCCTCCACTTT.

This clone was counted a few times. The chain uses TRBV7-9 and TRBJ2-1, with D maybe TRBD2 (6 bases). The CDR3 covers 12 residues. Looked up from germline, CDR1 is SEHNR and CDR2 is FQNEAQ (reference sequence). Trimming took 5 bases from V and 8 from J, leaving 10 bases between them. The CDR3 bases are TGTGCCAGCAGCCCAGCTAGCGATGAGCAGTTCTTC. Amino acids: CASSPASDEQFF. The full variable domain, its missing parts supplied by reference TRBV7-9 and TRBJ2-1, is DTGVSQNPRHKITKRGQNVTFRCDPISEHNRLYWYRQTLGQGPEFLTYFQNEAQLEKSRLLSDRFSAERPKGSFSTLEIQRTEQGDSAMYLCASSPASDEQFFGPGTRLTVL.

This chain connects TRBV14 to TRBJ2-2; 7 bases match TRBD1. V shed 4 bases and J 0 bases; nucleotides not matched to a gene: 5. Germline loops: CDR1 SGHDN, CDR2 FVKESK. The CDR3 totals 16 residues. The CDR3 sequence is CASSPHRGPNTGELFF. DNA for the CDR3: TGTGCCAGCAGCCCGCACAGGGGTCCGAACACCGGGGAGCTGTTTTTT.

The rearrangement joins TRBV13 to TRBJ1-1; D ambiguous. Germline CDR1 is PRHDT and CDR2 is FYEKMQ (reference sequence). This CDR3 has 15 amino acids. The V and J ends lost 0 bases and 2 bases respectively, with 10 bases between them. CDR3 DNA sequence: TGTGCCAGCAGCTTAGGACGTCCAGTCAACACTGAAGCTTTCTTT. This codes for CASSLGRPVNTEAFF.

The chain is built from TRBV20-1 and TRBJ1-1; D may be TRBD1 (5 bases). CDR1 DFQATT and CDR2 SNEGSKA come from the germline V gene (reference sequence). V was clipped by 3 bases and J by 11 bases, with 10 bases between them. CDR3 length equals 10 residues. CDR3 sequence: CSASFWGAFF. CDR3 nucleotides: TGCAGTGCTAGTTTCTGGGGCGCTTTCTTT.

The chain carries TRBV29-1 and TRBJ2-7; tentatively, D is TRBD2 (7 bases). The germline V gene encodes CDR1 SQVTM and CDR2 ANQGSEA. Trimming stripped 6 bases from V and 6 bases from J, with 24 bases between. CDR3 length equals 15 residues. CDR3 DNA sequence: TGCAGCGTAGGGGGGTTGGCGGGGGCGCCCTCCGAGCAGTACTTC. Translating it yields CSVGGLAGAPSEQYF.

This clone has just a few counts. The chain is built from TRBV24-1 and TRBJ2-7; D is perhaps TRBD2 (6 bases). Trimming stripped 6 bases from V and 4 bases from J, with 9 bases between. This CDR3 region has 12 residues. Germline CDR1 is KGHDR and CDR2 is SFDVKD. CDR3: CATSSGGYEQYF. The CDR3 nucleotides read TGTGCCACCAGTTCCGGGGGTTACGAGCAGTACTTC.

The chain is built from TRBV29-1 and TRBJ2-3; D possibly corresponds to TRBD2 (5 bases). V lost 2 bases, J lost 7 bases, and 7 bases lay in between. The CDR3 runs to 11 residues. In germline, CDR1 is SQVTM, CDR2 ANQGSEA. The CDR3 DNA is TGCAGCGTTGAACGAGGGAATACGCAGTATTTT. Residues: CSVERGNTQYF.